The rows below give T cell receptor beta chains drawn from one sample of a study of OX40 agonist ivuxolimab in advanced cancers. Clones were read by immunoSEQ multiplex PCR, and TCRdb kept only the in-frame ones, dropping some. This table holds tens of thousands of clones, around 87% found once. Source: CD4+ or CD8+ T cells sorted from blood, taken in a trial of the OX40 agonist ivuxolimab. The receptors were gathered from an adult with an advanced solid tumor such as melanoma, head and neck, liver or kidney cancer. Both conserved end residues are part of each CDR3. The D gene is left open where the match is weak. Expanded clones get a size class; other rows say once, few or many, or leave the size out.

CDR3nt	CDR3aa	j_gene	v_gene	abundance	d_gene	len
TGTGCCAGCAGCTTAGGCAGGGGTAGCTCCTACAATGAGCAGTTCTTC	CASSLGRGSSYNEQFF	TRBJ2-1	TRBV11-3	-	-	16
TGTGCCAGCAGCTTTCTTACGGTCACTCTCACCGGGGAGCTGTTTTTT	CASSFLTVTLTGELFF	TRBJ2-2	TRBV11-2	-	-	16
TGCAGCGTTGTCGGAGAGACCCAGTACTTC	CSVVGETQYF	TRBJ2-5	TRBV29-1	-	-	10
TGTGCCAGCAGTTTATCGAACTACGAGCAGTACTTC	CASSLSNYEQYF	TRBJ2-7	TRBV28	-	-	12
TGTGCCAGCAGCTTATCTGGGGCGTCGATGACCCAGTACTTC	CASSLSGASMTQYF	TRBJ2-5	TRBV7-8	-	-	14
TGTGCCAGCAGTTACTCGAACCGGGTGCCTACCTACGAGCAGTACTTC	CASSYSNRVPTYEQYF	TRBJ2-7	TRBV6-5	once	-	16
TGTGCCAGCAGTTCGTTAGCGGGGAGCTCCTACAATGAGCAGTTCTTC	CASSSLAGSSYNEQFF	TRBJ2-1	TRBV6-5	-	TRBD2	16
TGTGCCAGCAGCTTCCGACAGTCCACCGGGGAGCTGTTTTTT	CASSFRQSTGELFF	TRBJ2-2	TRBV9	-	-	14
TGTGCCAGCAATACACTGAACTATGGCTACACCTTC	CASNTLNYGYTF	TRBJ1-2	TRBV28	few	-	12
TGTGCCAGCAACCCAGGGAGATACTTTGGCTACACCTTC	CASNPGRYFGYTF	TRBJ1-2	TRBV7-8	few	-	13
TGTGCCAGCAGTTACTCGGAAGTGAAGAATGAGCAGTTCTTC	CASSYSEVKNEQFF	TRBJ2-1	TRBV6-5	-	-	14
TGTGTCGTCTGGGACAGAGGGACAGATACGCAGTATTTT	CVVWDRGTDTQYF	TRBJ2-3	TRBV28	-	TRBD1	13
TGTGCCACCAGCAGAGATATTGCCTCTGGGGCCAACGTCCTGACTTTC	CATSRDIASGANVLTF	TRBJ2-6	TRBV15	-	-	16
TGTGCCAGTAGTGAGAGGTTACCCAATCAGCCCCAGCATTTT	CASSERLPNQPQHF	TRBJ1-5	TRBV19	-	-	14
TGCGCCACTCGGGTAGGGGGCTCCTACGAGCAGTACTTC	CATRVGGSYEQYF	TRBJ2-7	TRBV10-2	-	-	13
TGTGCCAGCAGCCGGGACTTCCAGTCCTACGAGCAGTACTTC	CASSRDFQSYEQYF	TRBJ2-7	TRBV6-6	once	-	14
TGTGCCAGCAGCGATGGGGGGAATTCACCCCTCCACTTT	CASSDGGNSPLHF	TRBJ1-6	TRBV7-9	-	-	13
TGCGCCAGCAGCTTTTTGGGCTCAACTAATGAAAAACTGTTTTTT	CASSFLGSTNEKLFF	TRBJ1-4	TRBV5-1	-	-	15
TGTGCCAGCAGCCCACTTGGGACCCCAGCGGAGACCCAGTACTTC	CASSPLGTPAETQYF	TRBJ2-5	TRBV7-7	-	-	15
TGCAGCGGGGGACAGTCGAGCACTGAAGCTTTCTTT	CSGGQSSTEAFF	TRBJ1-1	TRBV29-1	-	TRBD1	12
TGTGCCAGCAGTTACGCTAGCAGTCAAGAGACCCAGTACTTC	CASSYASSQETQYF	TRBJ2-5	TRBV6-5	-	-	14
TGTGCCAGCAGCCCCCAGGCGGGTGAGGCCCCTGGGGCCAACGTCCTGACTTTC	CASSPQAGEAPGANVLTF	TRBJ2-6	TRBV11-1	-	-	18
TGTGCCAGCAGCCAAGATGGGTGGGGGCAAGAGACCCAGTACTTC	CASSQDGWGQETQYF	TRBJ2-5	TRBV4-2	-	-	15
TGTGCCAGCAGGGGACGGCGTGAAGCTTTCTTT	CASRGRREAFF	TRBJ1-1	TRBV6-5	-	-	11
TGTGCCAGTAGTTACAGGGGGCAGGACACCGGGGAGCTGTTTTTT	CASSYRGQDTGELFF	TRBJ2-2	TRBV19	-	TRBD1	15
TGTGCCAGCAGCTTGTTCGGTCAGCCCCAGCATTTT	CASSLFGQPQHF	TRBJ1-5	TRBV5-6	-	-	12
TGTGCCAGCGTTAAGCGGTCCGGCAGGACCAATGAAGCTTTCTTT	CASVKRSGRTNEAFF	TRBJ1-1	TRBV6-1	-	-	15
TGTGCCAGCAGTTTGCCCTTTAGTGATTTATTCAATGAGCAGTTCTTC	CASSLPFSDLFNEQFF	TRBJ2-1	TRBV28	-	-	16
TGTGCCAGTAGTAGCCAGGGGGAACCCTACAATGAGCAGTTCTTC	CASSSQGEPYNEQFF	TRBJ2-1	TRBV19	-	TRBD1	15
TGTGCCAGCAGCTTTTTAGGTTACACTGAAGCTTTCTTT	CASSFLGYTEAFF	TRBJ1-1	TRBV5-5	-	-	13
TGTGCCAGCAGTGACCGGGGATCGAGCACAGATACGCAGTATTTT	CASSDRGSSTDTQYF	TRBJ2-3	TRBV2	-	-	15
TGTGCCAGTAGTATAGTTTACAGGGGAGGACAAGAGACCCAGTACTTC	CASSIVYRGGQETQYF	TRBJ2-5	TRBV19	-	-	16
TGTGCCACCAGGCCCGATAGGCGGAACACTGAAGCTTTCTTT	CATRPDRRNTEAFF	TRBJ1-1	TRBV15	-	-	14
TGTGCCAGTAGTATATTGGGGGGGAATACCTACGAGCAGTACTTC	CASSILGGNTYEQYF	TRBJ2-7	TRBV19	few	TRBD2	15
TGTGCCAGTAGTACGGAAACAAAAGAGACCCAGTACTTC	CASSTETKETQYF	TRBJ2-5	TRBV19	once	-	13
TGTGCCAGCAGCGTCGGAACAAATGAGGCCGGGGAGCTGTTTTTT	CASSVGTNEAGELFF	TRBJ2-2	TRBV9	-	-	15
TGTGCCTGGAGACCGGGATCAGAGACCCAGTACTTC	CAWRPGSETQYF	TRBJ2-5	TRBV30	-	-	12
TGTGCCAGCAGTTACCGAGGCGGACGTAAGGCAGATACGCAGTATTTT	CASSYRGGRKADTQYF	TRBJ2-3	TRBV6-5	-	-	16
TGTGCCAGCAGCTTCTTAGGACAGGGGAGTGGCAATGAGCAGTTCTTC	CASSFLGQGSGNEQFF	TRBJ2-1	TRBV9	few	TRBD1	16
TGCGCCAGCAGCTGGGGATCGAACACTGAAGCTTTCTTT	CASSWGSNTEAFF	TRBJ1-1	TRBV5-1	-	-	13
TGTGCCAGCAGCTTTTCGGGGGCAAACACCGGGGAGCTGTTTTTT	CASSFSGANTGELFF	TRBJ2-2	TRBV7-6	-	-	15
TGTGCCAGCAGACCCCCTACCGGGACGCCAGCGGAATTCCTCTTC	CASRPPTGTPAEFLF	TRBJ1-2	TRBV6-5	-	-	15
TGTGCCAGCAGTCCCAGGGGACAGGGGTCAGGTGGCTACACCTTC	CASSPRGQGSGGYTF	TRBJ1-2	TRBV28	-	TRBD1	15
TGTGCCAGCAGCTTAGGGGTAGGCGGGAGCATCTACGAGCAGTACTTC	CASSLGVGGSIYEQYF	TRBJ2-7	TRBV7-2	-	TRBD2	16
TGTGCCAGCAGTTATCAGACGGGACGGCCCTATGGCTACACCTTC	CASSYQTGRPYGYTF	TRBJ1-2	TRBV6-6	-	-	15
TGTGCCAGCAGCAAAACGCACAGGGCAGGAAATGAAAAACTGTTTTTT	CASSKTHRAGNEKLFF	TRBJ1-4	TRBV21-1	-	-	16
TGTGCCAGCAGCTTTAGCAGGTCCGAGCAGTACTTC	CASSFSRSEQYF	TRBJ2-7	TRBV11-2	-	-	12
TGCGCCAGCAGCTTAGGACTAGCGATTCGTAATGAGCAGTTCTTC	CASSLGLAIRNEQFF	TRBJ2-1	TRBV5-1	once	TRBD2	15
TGTGCCAGCGAGAAGGGGAATGGCTACACCTTC	CASEKGNGYTF	TRBJ1-2	TRBV9	-	-	11
TGTGCCAGCAGTTTAATGGGACAGGGAAAGGGGAACTATGGCTACACCTTC	CASSLMGQGKGNYGYTF	TRBJ1-2	TRBV28	-	TRBD1	17
TGTGCCAGCAGCCAATTATTTGCCATGAACACTGAAGCTTTCTTT	CASSQLFAMNTEAFF	TRBJ1-1	TRBV27	once	-	15
TGTGCCAGCAGTGAAGCGAGAGCTAACTATGGCTACACCTTC	CASSEARANYGYTF	TRBJ1-2	TRBV2	-	-	14
TGTGCCTGGAGTACGACAGATACGCAGTATTTT	CAWSTTDTQYF	TRBJ2-3	TRBV30	-	-	11